Listed below are T cell receptor beta chains from one sample, sequenced in a study of T cell changes during pregnancy in multiple sclerosis. The data were produced by immunoSEQ multiplex PCR, yet TCRdb's version contains in-frame clones alone and is incomplete. This sample has around 45,000 clones; around 87% occur once, and the top ten carry more than 7.5%. This material consisted of CD8+ T cells from peripheral blood mononuclear cells, taken in the second trimester of pregnancy. The receptors shown here come from a female donor with multiple sclerosis, enrolled in a pregnancy study. Both conserved end residues are part of each CDR3.

cdr3_aa v_call
CASSDLTGGIREAFF TRBV2
CASSQQTGKEADTQYF TRBV23-1
CASSLGSLGRYNEQFF TRBV5-6
CASSLGTGANGYTF TRBV5-5
CASSSTSGNTIYF TRBV27
CAIRRGDGKLFF TRBV10-3
CASSVEGIAGDTQYF TRBV9
CASSGTPGSTDTQYF TRBV5-1
CSGRDYEQYF TRBV29-1
CASWQGETQYF TRBV5-4
CASSGGHSSYEQYF TRBV2
CASSLVSGLGEQYF TRBV11-2
CAWSPREGDGYTF TRBV30
CASSASDRGFGNTIYF TRBV5-4
CASSFFGSRLSGYTF TRBV27
CASSPGTGPYSNQPQHF TRBV27
CASSDGATDTQYF TRBV6-1
CASSDRQGQGPCEQYF TRBV6-4
CASSTRTGGDEQYF TRBV28
CASSPIYDRGNEKLFF TRBV7-9
CASSQGQITDTQYF TRBV4-1
CASSYSSLAGGTGPFF TRBV6-6
CASSTKPRDSPLHF TRBV5-4
CASSHPPTSARNEQFF TRBV4-2
CASSYAGGYTDTQYF TRBV6-5
CAWAYGSSYEQYF TRBV30
CSVVFAQGASGELFF TRBV29-1
CASSLYPPQWLQGNTIYF TRBV5-5
CARSWTGGEGYEQYF TRBV5-3
CSAWTGGNTEAFF TRBV29-1
CAWRWQVYGYTF TRBV30
CASSIGLNEQFF TRBV19
CAISEPSGTVLTGELFF TRBV10-3
CASSLIGTVMNTEAFF TRBV7-8
CASSQTLGRGEAFF TRBV4-1
CASRVRQLSTDTQYF TRBV6-5
CASSESWQDNEQFF TRBV25-1
CASSQLSGGEETQYF TRBV18
CASNPGGQYEQYF TRBV5-6
CASSLFGQGNTEAFF TRBV4-1
CASSFTSGGKSSYNEQFF TRBV5-1
CASSVATVGLETQYF TRBV9
CASSLLQGGTGELFF TRBV5-4
CATSRDRVTDTQYF TRBV15
CASSFSGGHEQYF TRBV13
CASNLGSSTDTQYF TRBV13
CASSPPGQADYNEQFF TRBV9
CASRTEGQGVEAFF TRBV19
CASSQPEDPIRWISGNTIYF TRBV23-1
CASSARTGSFSGNTIYF TRBV13
CASSGWEDGSYEQYF TRBV9
CASSPTSVADTQYF TRBV7-9